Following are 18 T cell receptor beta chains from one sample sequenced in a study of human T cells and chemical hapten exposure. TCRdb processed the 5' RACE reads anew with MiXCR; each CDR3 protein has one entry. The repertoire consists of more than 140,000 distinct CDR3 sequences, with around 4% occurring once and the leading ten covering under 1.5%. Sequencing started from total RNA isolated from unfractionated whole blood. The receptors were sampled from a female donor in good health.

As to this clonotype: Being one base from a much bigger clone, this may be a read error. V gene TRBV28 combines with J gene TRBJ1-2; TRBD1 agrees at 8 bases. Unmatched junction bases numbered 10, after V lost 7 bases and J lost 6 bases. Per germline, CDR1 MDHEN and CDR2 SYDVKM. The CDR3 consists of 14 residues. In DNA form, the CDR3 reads TGTGCCAGCAAAAGAGGACAGGGAAACGATGGCTACACCTTC. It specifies CASKRGQGNDGYTF.

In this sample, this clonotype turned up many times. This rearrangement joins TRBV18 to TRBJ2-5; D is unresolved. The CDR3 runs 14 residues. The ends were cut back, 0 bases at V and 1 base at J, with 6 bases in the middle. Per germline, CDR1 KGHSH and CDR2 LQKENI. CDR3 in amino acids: CASSPPGFQETQYF. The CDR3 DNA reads TGTGCCAGCTCACCACCGGGGTTCCAAGAGACCCAGTACTTC.

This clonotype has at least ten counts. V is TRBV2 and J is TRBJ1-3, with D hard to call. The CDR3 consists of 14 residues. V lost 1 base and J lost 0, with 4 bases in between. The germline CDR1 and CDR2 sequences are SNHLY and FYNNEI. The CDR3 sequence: CASSEGYSGNTIYF. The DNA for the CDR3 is TGTGCCAGCAGTGAAGGGTACTCTGGAAACACCATATATTTT.

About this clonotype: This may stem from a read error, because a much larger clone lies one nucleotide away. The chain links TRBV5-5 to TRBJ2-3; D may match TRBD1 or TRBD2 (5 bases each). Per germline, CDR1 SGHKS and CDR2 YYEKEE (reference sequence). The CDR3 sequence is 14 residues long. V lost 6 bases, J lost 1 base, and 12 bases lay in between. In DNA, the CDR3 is TGTGCCAGCACTCCTCGGGGCGGCACAGATACGCAGTATTTT. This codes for CASTPRGGTDTQYF.

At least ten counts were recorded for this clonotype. Written as DNA, the CDR3 is TGCGCCAGCAGCGCCGGGACTAGCGGCCCTGGAGTGTATTTT. Translated, it gives CASSAGTSGPGVYF. The chain couples TRBV10-2 to TRBJ2-3; 11 bases fit TRBD2. Germline V gives CDR1 WSHSY, CDR2 SAAADI. This CDR3 spans 14 amino acids. The V gene end was trimmed by 6 bases and the J gene end by 14 bases; junction bases not matched to a gene: 13.

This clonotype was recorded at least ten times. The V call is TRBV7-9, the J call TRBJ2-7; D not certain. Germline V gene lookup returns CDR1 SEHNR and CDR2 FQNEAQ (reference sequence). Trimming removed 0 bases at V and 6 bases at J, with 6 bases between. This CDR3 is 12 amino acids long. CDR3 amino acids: CASSLAVGEQYF. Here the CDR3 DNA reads TGTGCCAGCAGCTTAGCGGTCGGCGAGCAGTACTTC.

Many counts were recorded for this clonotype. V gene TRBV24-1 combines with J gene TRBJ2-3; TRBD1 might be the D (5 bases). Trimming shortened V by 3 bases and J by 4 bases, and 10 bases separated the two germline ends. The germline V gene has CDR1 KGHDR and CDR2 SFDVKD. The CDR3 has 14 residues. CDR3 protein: CATSDGAGSDTQYF. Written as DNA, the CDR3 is TGTGCCACCAGTGATGGGGCAGGTTCAGATACGCAGTATTTT.

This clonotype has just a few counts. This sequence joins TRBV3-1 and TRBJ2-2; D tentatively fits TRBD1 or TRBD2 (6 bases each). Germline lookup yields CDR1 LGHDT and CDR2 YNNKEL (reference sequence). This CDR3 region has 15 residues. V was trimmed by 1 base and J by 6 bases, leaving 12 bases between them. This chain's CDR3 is CASSQGGAGAGELFF. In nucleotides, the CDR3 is TGTGCCAGCAGCCAAGGGGGGGCCGGGGCCGGGGAGCTGTTTTTT.

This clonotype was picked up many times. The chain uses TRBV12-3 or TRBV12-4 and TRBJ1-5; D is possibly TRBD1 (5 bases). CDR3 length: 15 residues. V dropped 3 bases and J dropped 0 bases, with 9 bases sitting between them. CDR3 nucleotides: TGTGCCAGCAGTTTGAGGGGCTCTAGCAATCAGCCCCAGCATTTT. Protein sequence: CASSLRGSSNQPQHF.

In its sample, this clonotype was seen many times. The CDR3 DNA reads as TGTGCCTGGAGTGTCCTTTTTGGGGACACTGAAGCTTTCTTT. Translation: CAWSVLFGDTEAFF. The gene calls are TRBV30 and TRBJ1-1; no firm D call. Trimming pared 0 bases from V and 3 bases from J, leaving 11 bases between. CDR1 is GTSNPN and CDR2 is SVGIG in the germline V gene (reference sequence). This CDR3 is 14 amino acids long.

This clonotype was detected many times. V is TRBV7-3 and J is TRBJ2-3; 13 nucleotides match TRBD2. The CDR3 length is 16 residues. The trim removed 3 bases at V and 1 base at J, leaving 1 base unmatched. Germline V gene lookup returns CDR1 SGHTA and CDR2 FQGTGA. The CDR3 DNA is TGTGCCAGCAGCTTTGGACTAGCGGGGGGCACAGATACGCAGTATTTT. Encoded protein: CASSFGLAGGTDTQYF.

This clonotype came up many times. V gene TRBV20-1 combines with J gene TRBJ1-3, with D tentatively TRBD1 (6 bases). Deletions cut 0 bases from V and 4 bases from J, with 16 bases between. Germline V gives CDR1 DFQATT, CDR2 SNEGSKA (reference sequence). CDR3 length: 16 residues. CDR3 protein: CSARDGGGASGNTIYF. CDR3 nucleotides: TGCAGTGCTAGAGATGGCGGGGGCGCATCAGGAAACACCATATATTTT.

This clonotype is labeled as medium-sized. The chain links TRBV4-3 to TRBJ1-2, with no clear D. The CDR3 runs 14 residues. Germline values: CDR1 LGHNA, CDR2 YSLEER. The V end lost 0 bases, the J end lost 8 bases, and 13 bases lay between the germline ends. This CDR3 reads CASSQDTMTVGYTF. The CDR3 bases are TGCGCCAGCAGCCAAGATACGATGACTGTGGGCTACACCTTC.

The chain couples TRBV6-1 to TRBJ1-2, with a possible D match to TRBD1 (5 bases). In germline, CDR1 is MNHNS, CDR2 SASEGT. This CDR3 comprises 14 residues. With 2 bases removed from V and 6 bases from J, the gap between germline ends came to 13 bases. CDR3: CASSEQGSNDGYTF. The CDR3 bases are TGTGCCAGCAGTGAACAGGGATCCAACGATGGCTACACCTTC.

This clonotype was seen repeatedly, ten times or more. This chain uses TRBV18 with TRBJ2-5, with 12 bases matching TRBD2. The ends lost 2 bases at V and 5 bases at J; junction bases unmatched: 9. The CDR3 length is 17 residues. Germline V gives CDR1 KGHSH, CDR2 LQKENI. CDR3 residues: CASSPAVRTSGVETQYF. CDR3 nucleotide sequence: TGTGCCAGCTCACCAGCCGTAAGGACTAGCGGGGTTGAGACCCAGTACTTC.

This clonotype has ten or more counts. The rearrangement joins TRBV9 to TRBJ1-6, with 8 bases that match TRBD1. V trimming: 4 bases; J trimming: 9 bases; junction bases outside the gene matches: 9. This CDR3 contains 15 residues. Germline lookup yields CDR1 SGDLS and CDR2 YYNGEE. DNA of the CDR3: TGTGCCAGCAGCCCAGGACAGGGTTTGAGTTCACCCCTCCACTTT. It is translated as CASSPGQGLSSPLHF. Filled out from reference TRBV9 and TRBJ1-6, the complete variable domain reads DSGVTQTPKHLITATGQRVTLRCSPRSGDLSVYWYQQSLDQGLQFLIQYYNGEERAKGNILERFSAQQFPDLHSELNLSSLELGDSALYFCASSPGQGLSSPLHFGNGTRLTVT.

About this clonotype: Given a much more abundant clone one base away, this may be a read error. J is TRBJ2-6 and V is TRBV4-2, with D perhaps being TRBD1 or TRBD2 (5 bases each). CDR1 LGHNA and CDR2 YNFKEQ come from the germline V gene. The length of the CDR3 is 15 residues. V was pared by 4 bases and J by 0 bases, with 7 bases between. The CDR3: CASSPGSSGANVLTF. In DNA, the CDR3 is TGTGCCAGCAGCCCAGGGAGCTCTGGGGCCAACGTCCTGACTTTC.

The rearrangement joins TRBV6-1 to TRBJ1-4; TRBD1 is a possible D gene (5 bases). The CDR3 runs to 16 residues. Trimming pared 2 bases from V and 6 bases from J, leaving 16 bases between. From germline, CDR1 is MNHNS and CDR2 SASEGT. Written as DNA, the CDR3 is TGTGCCAGCAGTGAACTCCCGGGGGGGAATTATGAAAAACTGTTTTTT. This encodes CASSELPGGNYEKLFF.